Below are 24 T cell receptor beta chains sequenced from a single sample in a study of cytotoxic CD8 clonotypes in ibrutinib-treated CLL. Generated by immunoSEQ multiplex PCR, the TCRdb table keeps only in-frame clones and is missing some. The top ten hold approximately 6.3% of the sample, which has 200,000 to 250,000 clones, more than 65% seen once. The starting material was PBMCs, obtained after 12 months of ibrutinib treatment. The receptors shown here come from a human donor with chronic lymphocytic leukemia.

The chain links TRBV6-4 to TRBJ2-3; no firm D call. The germline V gene encodes CDR1 MRHNA and CDR2 SNTAGT. This CDR3 is 13 amino acids long. V dropped 1 base and J dropped 2 bases, with 4 bases sitting between them. The CDR3 DNA follows: TGTGCCAGCAGTGACTATTACACAGATACGCAGTATTTT. Protein: CASSDYYTDTQYF.

The CDR3 DNA reads as TGCGCCAGCAGCGCGGAAGACAGGGGAAATGATGGCTACACCTTC. Translating gives CASSAEDRGNDGYTF. This rearrangement joins TRBV5-1 to TRBJ1-2; 8 nucleotides agree with TRBD1. The germline CDR1 and CDR2 sequences are SGHRS and YFSETQ. The V gene end was trimmed by 4 bases and the J gene end by 6 bases; junction bases not matched to a gene: 11. The CDR3 covers 15 residues.

The rearrangement uses TRBV7-9 and TRBJ2-3; D might be TRBD1 (6 bases). CDR3 length: 12 amino acids. Germline V lookup: CDR1 SEHNR, CDR2 FQNEAQ (reference sequence). CDR3 DNA sequence: TGTGCGATTACAGGGCCGCCAGATACGCAGTATTTT. Its translation is CAITGPPDTQYF.

The chain carries TRBV9 and TRBJ2-1, with no clear D. This CDR3 has 12 residues. Per the germline V gene, CDR1 is SGDLS and CDR2 is YYNGEE. Trimming took 3 bases from V and 5 from J, leaving 6 bases between them. The CDR3 protein is CASSENDNEQFF. The CDR3 DNA sequence: TGTGCCAGCAGCGAAAACGACAATGAGCAGTTCTTC. The entire variable domain, with the rest obtained from reference TRBV9 and TRBJ2-1, is as follows: DSGVTQTPKHLITATGQRVTLRCSPRSGDLSVYWYQQSLDQGLQFLIQYYNGEERAKGNILERFSAQQFPDLHSELNLSSLELGDSALYFCASSENDNEQFFGPGTRLTVL.

The chain employs TRBV6-5 and TRBJ1-1; D is ambiguous. The CDR3 covers 15 residues. CDR1 is MNHEY, CDR2 SVGAGI, per germline. The V end lost 0 bases, the J end lost 2 bases, and 10 bases lay between the germline ends. The CDR3 DNA sequence: TGTGCCAGCAGTTACTCGACACGCCCCAACACTGAAGCTTTCTTT. Its translation is CASSYSTRPNTEAFF.

The chain has TRBV5-5 and TRBJ2-7, with D perhaps matching TRBD1 (6 bases). Between the trimmed V and J ends, which lost 4 bases and 2 bases, there was a span of 10 bases. Germline V gene sequence: CDR1 SGHKS, CDR2 YYEKEE (reference sequence). The CDR3 has 13 residues. The CDR3 is CASSTDRPYEQYF. DNA of the CDR3: TGTGCCAGCAGCACCGACAGGCCCTACGAGCAGTACTTC. Drawing the rest from reference TRBV5-5 and TRBJ2-7, the complete variable domain is DAGVTQSPTHLIKTRGQQVTLRCSPISGHKSVSWYQQVLGQGPQFIFQYYEKEERGRGNFPDRFSARQFPNYSSELNVNALLLGDSALYLCASSTDRPYEQYFGPGTRLTVT.

V gene TRBV2 combines with J gene TRBJ2-7; D is unclear. Germline V lookup: CDR1 SNHLY, CDR2 FYNNEI. Trimming pared 6 bases from V and 3 bases from J, leaving 12 bases between. The CDR3 is 13 amino acids. CDR3: CASRGRPYYEQYF. In DNA, the CDR3 is TGTGCCAGCAGGGGCAGGCCTTACTACGAGCAGTACTTC. Based on the CDR3 plus reference TRBV2 and TRBJ2-7, the full variable domain is EPEVTQTPSHQVTQMGQEVILRCVPISNHLYFYWYRQILGQKVEFLVSFYNNEISEKSEIFDDQFSVERPDGSNFTLKIRSTKLEDSAMYFCASRGRPYYEQYFGPGTRLTVT.

The chain is built from TRBV6-5 and TRBJ1-5; D might be TRBD1 (5 bases). The germline gives CDR1 MNHEY, CDR2 SVGAGI. V lost 8 bases and J 4 bases, leaving 18 bases between the germline ends. CDR3 length equals 15 residues. CDR3 nucleotides: TGTGCCAGCCAAAGAACCGGGGGTTTTAATCAGCCCCAGCATTTT. This translates into CASQRTGGFNQPQHF.

J is TRBJ2-5 and V is TRBV14; D call uncertain. Germline values: CDR1 SGHDN, CDR2 FVKESK. The V end lost 1 base, the J end lost 3 bases, and 18 bases lay between the germline ends. This CDR3 comprises 17 residues. The CDR3 nucleotides are TGTGCCAGCAGCCAAGGTCTGGGCTCGTCTGCGAAAGAGACCCAGTACTTC. This sequence encodes CASSQGLGSSAKETQYF.

The rearrangement joins TRBV4-1 to TRBJ2-5; TRBD1 matches at 8 bases. CDR1 and CDR2 (germline): MGHRA, YSYEKL. V dropped 0 bases and J dropped 0; count of bases not matched to a gene: 6. The CDR3 totals 17 residues. The chain's CDR3 is CASSQDRGTGNQETQYF. CDR3 coding DNA: TGCGCCAGCAGCCAAGATAGGGGGACAGGAAACCAAGAGACCCAGTACTTC.

This clone was observed a handful of times. The chain carries TRBV4-2 and TRBJ2-2, with D possibly TRBD2 on 6 matching bases. V gave up 11 bases and J gave up 7 bases, with 14 bases separating them. The CDR3 length is 12 residues. Per germline, CDR1 LGHNA and CDR2 YNFKEQ. The CDR3 DNA follows: TGTGCCGCGGGACTGGTTAACGGGGAGCTGTTTTTT. It encodes CAAGLVNGELFF.

In nucleotides, the CDR3 is TGCGCCAGCAGCTTACAGGCGACGAACACTGAAGCTTTCTTT. This sequence encodes CASSLQATNTEAFF. The V and J genes are TRBV5-1 and TRBJ1-1; TRBD1 is a possible D gene (5 bases). V lost 2 bases, J lost 1 base, and 9 bases lay in between. The CDR3 runs 14 residues. Germline V CDR1 and CDR2: SGHRS, YFSETQ. Variable domain in full (rest from reference TRBV5-1 and TRBJ1-1): KAGVTQTPRYLIKTRGQQVTLSCSPISGHRSVSWYQQTPGQGLQFLFEYFSETQRNKGNFPGRFSGRQFSNSRSEMNVSTLELGDSALYLCASSLQATNTEAFFGQGTRLTVV.

This clone has only a few counts. V is TRBV27 and J is TRBJ2-3; 7 bases align to TRBD1. There are 16 residues in the CDR3. Germline-derived CDR1 and CDR2 are MNHEY and SMNVEV (reference sequence). The V gene end was trimmed by 7 bases and the J gene end by 2 bases; junction bases not matched to a gene: 12. The CDR3, as DNA: TGTGCCAGCACCCGAACCCCGGGACAGCCCACAGATACGCAGTATTTT. Amino acids: CASTRTPGQPTDTQYF.

This rearrangement joins TRBV19 to TRBJ1-1; 7 nucleotides align to TRBD1. Germline trimming cut 4 bases from V and 5 bases from J; bases unmatched to any gene: 7. The CDR3 spans 14 residues. Germline CDR1 LNHDA, CDR2 SQIVND (reference sequence). Here the CDR3 DNA reads TGTGCCAGTAGTACAGGGGGTAAGAGGACTGAAGCTTTCTTT. Its translation: CASSTGGKRTEAFF. Variable domain in full (rest from reference TRBV19 and TRBJ1-1): DGGITQSPKYLFRKEGQNVTLSCEQNLNHDAMYWYRQDPGQGLRLIYYSQIVNDFQKGDIAEGYSVSREKKESFPLTVTSAQKNPTAFYLCASSTGGKRTEAFFGQGTRLTVV.

J is TRBJ2-7 and V is TRBV19, with 9 bases aligning to TRBD1. J gave up 7 bases and V 4 bases, and 5 bases lay outside the gene matches. The CDR3 covers 13 residues. CDR1 and CDR2 from the germline V gene are LNHDA and SQIVND (reference sequence). The CDR3 sequence is CASSTGTGKEQYF. CDR3 DNA: TGTGCCAGTAGTACGGGGACAGGGAAGGAGCAGTACTTC.

This chain joins TRBV6-5 and TRBJ1-5; 7 positions match TRBD1. The CDR3 length is 16 residues. V lost 1 base, J lost 2 bases, and 5 bases stayed unmatched. CDR1 is MNHEY and CDR2 is SVGAGI in the germline V gene. The CDR3 region has the DNA TGTGCCAGCAGTTACTTGAGGGACAGCGGCAATCAGCCCCAGCATTTT. This translates into CASSYLRDSGNQPQHF.

This clone was counted a few times. This sequence joins TRBV11-1 and TRBJ2-2; tentatively, D is TRBD1 (5 bases). V was pared by 8 bases and J by 5 bases, with 12 bases between. Germline lookup yields CDR1 SGHAT and CDR2 FQDESV (reference sequence). CDR3 length: 13 amino acids. This chain's CDR3 is CASSDSYTGELFF. CDR3 coding DNA: TGTGCCAGCTCAGACAGCTATACCGGGGAGCTGTTTTTT. Supplemented by reference TRBV11-1 and TRBJ2-2, the full variable domain reads EAEVAQSPRYKITEKSQAVAFWCDPISGHATLYWYRQILGQGPELLVQFQDESVVDDSQLPKDRFSAERLKGVDSTLKIQPAELGDSAMYLCASSDSYTGELFFGEGSRLTVL.

The sample holds one count of this clone. This rearrangement joins TRBV19 to TRBJ1-3; no definite D call. CDR1 is LNHDA, CDR2 SQIVND, per germline (reference sequence). The CDR3 length is 14 residues. V lost 6 bases, J lost 0 bases, and 9 bases lay in between. In nucleotides, the CDR3 is TGTGCCAGTAGAGCCGGCGGCTCTGGAAACACCATATATTTT. Its translation is CASRAGGSGNTIYF.

V gene TRBV19 combines with J gene TRBJ1-5, with a possible D match to TRBD1 (6 bases). The CDR3 runs 17 residues. Trimming shortened V by 3 bases and J by 4 bases, and 19 bases separated the two germline ends. Germline V gives CDR1 LNHDA, CDR2 SQIVND (reference sequence). CDR3 sequence reads: CASSIRGWGQANQPQHF. CDR3 nucleotide sequence: TGTGCCAGTAGTATTCGGGGTTGGGGGCAGGCAAATCAGCCCCAGCATTTT.

V is TRBV5-1 and J is TRBJ1-1; 10 bases map to TRBD1. CDR1 and CDR2 from the germline V gene are SGHRS and YFSETQ. J was trimmed by 1 base and V by 2 bases; bases with no gene match: 8. The CDR3 has 17 amino acids. CDR3: CASSFNRDRGRNTEAFF. CDR3 nucleotide sequence: TGCGCCAGCAGCTTTAACCGGGACAGGGGACGGAACACTGAAGCTTTCTTT. Supplemented by reference TRBV5-1 and TRBJ1-1, the full variable domain reads KAGVTQTPRYLIKTRGQQVTLSCSPISGHRSVSWYQQTPGQGLQFLFEYFSETQRNKGNFPGRFSGRQFSNSRSEMNVSTLELGDSALYLCASSFNRDRGRNTEAFFGQGTRLTVV.

The chain links TRBV30 to TRBJ1-3; no clear D. CDR1 is GTSNPN and CDR2 is SVGIG in the germline V gene (reference sequence). Trimming pared 0 bases from V and 6 bases from J, leaving 12 bases between. This CDR3 region has 14 residues. This CDR3 reads CAWSVRVLENTIYF. DNA of the CDR3: TGTGCCTGGAGTGTACGCGTTTTGGAAAACACCATATATTTT.

This clone has just a few counts. V is TRBV2 and J is TRBJ2-2; perhaps TRBD1 as D (5 bases). Germline CDR1 and CDR2: SNHLY and FYNNEI. There are 14 residues in the CDR3. V was pared by 6 bases and J by 6 bases, with 14 bases between. CDR3 residues: CASRGQVGAGELFF. For the CDR3, the DNA is TGTGCCAGCAGGGGGCAGGTCGGAGCCGGGGAGCTGTTTTTT.

The chain carries TRBV7-2 and TRBJ2-1, with a weak D call TRBD2 (5 bases). Germline CDR1 is SGHTA and CDR2 is FQGNSA. CDR3 length: 15 amino acids. V was pared by 1 base and J by 0 bases, with 7 bases between. This CDR3 reads CASSLVRGSYNEQFF. In DNA, the CDR3 is TGTGCCAGCAGCTTAGTTCGGGGCTCCTACAATGAGCAGTTCTTC.

The chain has TRBV5-1 and TRBJ2-3, with D perhaps TRBD2 (6 bases). Germline V gives CDR1 SGHRS, CDR2 YFSETQ. V shed 5 bases and J shed 1 base, with 11 bases lying between them. The CDR3 extends over 14 amino acids. The CDR3 DNA is TGCGCCAGCAGATCGATAGCGGGCACAGATACGCAGTATTTT. It yields the protein CASRSIAGTDTQYF.